This T cell receptor (beta chain) appears in the sequencing data of a study of CD8+ T cells in alopecia areata (dated by TCRdb to the late 2010s). At the level of the whole study: The treated patients took part in an open-label pilot trial in which moderate-to-severe alopecia areata was treated with oral tofacitinib at 5 to 10 mg twice daily. Human TCRbeta sequencing covered scalp tissue and sorted CD4+ and CD8+ peripheral blood T cells from patchy and totalis/universalis alopecia areata patients and healthy controls. Biopsies were taken from tofacitinib-treated patients at baseline and at 4 and 24 weeks of treatment, and a later scalp biopsy was taken in several of the tofacitinib-treated patients. In both human patients and the C3H/HeJ mouse model, the study applied high-throughput TCRbeta sequencing to look at T cell clonal expansion in alopecia areata. Scalp clonality was compared across normal scalp (n=4), patchy alopecia areata scalp (n=8), and alopecia totalis/universalis scalp (n=8). TCRbeta CDR3 regions were amplified by immunoSEQ multiplex PCR with 35 Vbeta forward and 13 Jbeta reverse primers. In treated patients, disease severity was measured using the SALT score, which gives the percentage of scalp surface area affected. RNA was obtained with the PAXgene miRNA kit for fixed scalp, the miRNeasy kit for PBMCs, and the RNeasy kit for mouse skin. Patients stayed on tofacitinib for 6 to 18 months and then had 6 months of follow-up off drug so that delayed response and recurrence could be assessed. The study at large found these results: Tofacitinib significantly decreased scalp clonality and the number of expanded CD8+ clones among the top 100 scalp clones. Resident alphabeta T cells in normal human skin are also sequenced, complicating scalp TCR repertoire analysis, unlike mouse skin dominated by gammadelta T cells. Shared TCR sequences between patients were less evident than in mice, which may be partly attributable to HLA diversity in the patient population. Compared with normal scalp, lesional scalp had higher clonality and more expanded CD8+ clones, particularly in alopecia totalis/universalis, a pattern that suggests antigenic drive. The treated cohort was small, with a single nonresponder, so links between baseline CD8+ expansion and response need larger studies. During tofacitinib treatment, many expanded lesional clones remained in scalp and blood, and this persistence may partly explain relapse after treatment is stopped.

The intended sense of this specimen's time point label: more than 3 weeks on oral tofacitinib. The treatment or condition label on this specimen signifies: oral pan-JAK inhibitor, 5-10 mg twice daily. Lesional scalp punch biopsies and peripheral blood were collected from alopecia areata patients. PBMCs were isolated by density centrifugation and stained for CD3, CD4 and CD8, after which CD4+ and CD8+ T cells were sorted on a FACSAria. V drops 4 bases and J drops 3 bases, leaving 6 bases in between. From cysteine to phenylalanine, the CDR3 is 12 amino acids long. The retained sequence is limited to the CDR3, 36 bases, with the frame set at the first base. The germline V gene (reference sequence) supplies CDR1 PRHDT and CDR2 FYEKMQ. The library was obtained by the immunoSEQ multiplex PCR assay. RNA was extracted from all samples and reverse transcribed into cDNA as template for TCR sequencing. SuperScript III was used to make first-strand cDNA, primed with a 2:1 mix of oligo-dT and random hexamers. A synthetic immune receptor repertoire was used to gauge amplification bias, and whatever bias remained was removed computationally. Per the source publication's procedure: Raw reads were preprocessed to remove errors, and CDR3 was defined according to IMGT conventions as the region from the conserved cysteine to phenylalanine. Clonality was computed as 1 minus the Shannon entropy, with the entropy normalized by log2 of the number of productive unique TCRs. CD4 or CD8 identity of scalp clones was inferred by cross-referencing scalp TCRbeta sequences with sorted blood CD4 and CD8 repertoires. The source is immuneACCESS, and TCRdb retained only in-frame sequences with V and J called. Part of the clones is not carried over; for the studies checked, unresolved V genes explain less than half of this, and the remainder is unexplained. The DNA was the basis for D and trimming; V, J and clone size are from that table. The sample yields 150,000 or so clones; about 59% were counted once. The top ten clones comprise about 15% of the sample.

This clone was seen only a few times. The specificity of this receptor is unknown. No per-base quality is available; no much larger clone lies one base away. The clonotype comes from a human donor with alopecia areata. The sequenced sample was CD8+ T cells sorted from blood, obtained at week 4, from a patient treated with tofacitinib. The chain is encoded by TRBV13 joined to TRBJ1-2; the D gene is not confidently resolved. The nucleotides are TGTGCCAGCAGCTCCGTAGACTATGGCTACACCTTC. This sequence encodes CASSSVDYGYTF.